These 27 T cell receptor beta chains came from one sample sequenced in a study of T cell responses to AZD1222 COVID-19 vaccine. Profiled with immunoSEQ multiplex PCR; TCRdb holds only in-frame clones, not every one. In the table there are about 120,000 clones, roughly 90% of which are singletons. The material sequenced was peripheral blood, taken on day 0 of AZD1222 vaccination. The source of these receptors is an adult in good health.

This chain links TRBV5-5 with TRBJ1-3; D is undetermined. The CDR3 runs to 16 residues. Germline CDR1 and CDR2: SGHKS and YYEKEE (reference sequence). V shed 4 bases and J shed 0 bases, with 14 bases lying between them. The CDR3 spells CASSALTVTSGNTIYF. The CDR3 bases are TGTGCCAGCAGCGCATTGACCGTAACCTCTGGAAACACCATATATTTT.

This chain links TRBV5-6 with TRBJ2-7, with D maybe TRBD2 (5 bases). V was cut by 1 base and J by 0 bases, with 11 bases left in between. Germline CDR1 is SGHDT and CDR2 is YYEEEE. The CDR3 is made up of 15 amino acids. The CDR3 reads CASSLKRAGSYEQYF. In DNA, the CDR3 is TGTGCCAGCAGCTTGAAAAGGGCGGGCTCCTACGAGCAGTACTTC.

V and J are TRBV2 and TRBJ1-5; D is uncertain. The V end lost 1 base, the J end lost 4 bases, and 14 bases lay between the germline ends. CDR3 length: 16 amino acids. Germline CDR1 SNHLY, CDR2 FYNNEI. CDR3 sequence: CASSEVEDIRNQPQHF. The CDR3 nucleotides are TGTGCCAGCAGTGAAGTCGAAGATATCAGGAATCAGCCCCAGCATTTT.

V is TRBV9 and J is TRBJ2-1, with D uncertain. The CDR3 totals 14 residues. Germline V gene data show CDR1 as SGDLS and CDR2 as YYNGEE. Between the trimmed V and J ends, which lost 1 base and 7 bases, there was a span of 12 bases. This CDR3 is CASSVQTTANEQFF. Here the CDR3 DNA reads TGTGCCAGCAGCGTACAGACCACGGCGAATGAGCAGTTCTTC.

The CDR3 DNA reads as TGTGCCAGTAGTATAGACAGGGAAAACACCGGGGAGCTGTTTTTT. Its translation: CASSIDRENTGELFF. The chain links TRBV19 to TRBJ2-2; D is perhaps TRBD1 (5 bases). The CDR3 has 15 residues. Deletions cut 0 bases from V and 2 bases from J, with 7 bases between. Looked up from germline, CDR1 is LNHDA and CDR2 is SQIVND (reference sequence).

The CDR3 region is CASSLHPNTEAFF. CDR3 nucleotides: TGTGCCAGCAGCTTACACCCGAACACTGAAGCTTTCTTT. The chain has TRBV9 and TRBJ1-1; no reliable D call. Germline assignment: CDR1 SGDLS and CDR2 YYNGEE. Trimming cost V 4 bases and J 1 base, with 8 bases left between them. The CDR3 is made up of 13 amino acids. The whole variable domain, filled in from reference TRBV9 and TRBJ1-1, reads DSGVTQTPKHLITATGQRVTLRCSPRSGDLSVYWYQQSLDQGLQFLIQYYNGEERAKGNILERFSAQQFPDLHSELNLSSLELGDSALYFCASSLHPNTEAFFGQGTRLTVV.

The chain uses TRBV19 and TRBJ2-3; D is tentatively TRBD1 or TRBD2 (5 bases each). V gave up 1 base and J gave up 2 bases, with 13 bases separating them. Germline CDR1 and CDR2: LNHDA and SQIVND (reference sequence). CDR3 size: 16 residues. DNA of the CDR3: TGTGCCAGTAGTATAGCCCCGGGACCATACACAGATACGCAGTATTTT. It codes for CASSIAPGPYTDTQYF. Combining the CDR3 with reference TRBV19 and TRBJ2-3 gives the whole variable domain DGGITQSPKYLFRKEGQNVTLSCEQNLNHDAMYWYRQDPGQGLRLIYYSQIVNDFQKGDIAEGYSVSREKKESFPLTVTSAQKNPTAFYLCASSIAPGPYTDTQYFGPGTRLTVL.

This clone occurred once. The CDR3 bases are TGTGCCAGCAGCGTTGGGATCCAGGCGACTACCGGGGAGCTGTTTTTT. Translated: CASSVGIQATTGELFF. The gene calls are TRBV9 and TRBJ2-2; D is ambiguous. V dropped 2 bases and J dropped 5 bases, with 16 bases sitting between them. This CDR3 comprises 16 residues. Germline values: CDR1 SGDLS, CDR2 YYNGEE.

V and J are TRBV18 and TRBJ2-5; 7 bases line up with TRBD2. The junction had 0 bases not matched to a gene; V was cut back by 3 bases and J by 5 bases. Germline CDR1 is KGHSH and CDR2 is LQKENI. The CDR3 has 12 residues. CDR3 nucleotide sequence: TGTGCCAGCTCACCCGGGAGGGAGACCCAGTACTTC. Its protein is CASSPGRETQYF.

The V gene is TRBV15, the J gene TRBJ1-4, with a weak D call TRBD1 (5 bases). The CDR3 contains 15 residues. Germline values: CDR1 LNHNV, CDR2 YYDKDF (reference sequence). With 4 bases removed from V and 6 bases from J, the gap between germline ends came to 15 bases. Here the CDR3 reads CATSTFSGHDEKLFF. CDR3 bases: TGTGCCACCAGCACGTTCTCAGGGCACGATGAAAAACTGTTTTTT.

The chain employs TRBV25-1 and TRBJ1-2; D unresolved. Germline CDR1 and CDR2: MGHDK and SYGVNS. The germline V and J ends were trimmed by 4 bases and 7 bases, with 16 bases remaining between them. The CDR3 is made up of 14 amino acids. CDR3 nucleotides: TGTGCCAGCAGTGGCCTGGGCCTAATTGGTGGCTACACCTTC. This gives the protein CASSGLGLIGGYTF.

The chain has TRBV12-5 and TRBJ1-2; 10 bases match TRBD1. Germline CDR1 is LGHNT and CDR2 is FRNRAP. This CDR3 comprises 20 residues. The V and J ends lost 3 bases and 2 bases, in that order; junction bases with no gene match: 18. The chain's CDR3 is CASGFPLTPGQGPFNYGYTF. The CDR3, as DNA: TGTGCTAGTGGTTTCCCCCTCACTCCGGGACAGGGGCCCTTCAACTATGGCTACACCTTC.

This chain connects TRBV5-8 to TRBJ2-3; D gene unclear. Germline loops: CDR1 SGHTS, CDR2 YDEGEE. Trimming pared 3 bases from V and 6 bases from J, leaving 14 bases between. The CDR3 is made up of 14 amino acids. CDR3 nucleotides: TGTGCCAGCAGCTCTGGAAGGACCTTTGATACGCAGTATTTT. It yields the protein CASSSGRTFDTQYF.

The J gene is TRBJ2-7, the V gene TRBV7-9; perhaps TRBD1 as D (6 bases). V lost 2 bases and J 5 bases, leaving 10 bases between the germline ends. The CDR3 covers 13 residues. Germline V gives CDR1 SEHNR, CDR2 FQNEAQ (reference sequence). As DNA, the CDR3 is TGTGCCAGCAGCTTAAACAGGGACAACGAGCAGTACTTC. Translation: CASSLNRDNEQYF.

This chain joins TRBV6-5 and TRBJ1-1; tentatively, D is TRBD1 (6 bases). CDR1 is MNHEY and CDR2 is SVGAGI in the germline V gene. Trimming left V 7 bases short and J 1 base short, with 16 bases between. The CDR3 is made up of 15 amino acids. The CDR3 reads CASIKREGGNTEAFF. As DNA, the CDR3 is TGTGCCAGCATTAAAAGGGAAGGGGGGAACACTGAAGCTTTCTTT.

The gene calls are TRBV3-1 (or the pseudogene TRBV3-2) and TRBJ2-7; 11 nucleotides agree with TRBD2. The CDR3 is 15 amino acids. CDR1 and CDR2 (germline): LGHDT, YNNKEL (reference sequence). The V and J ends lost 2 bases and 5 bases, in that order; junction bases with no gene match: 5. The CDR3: CASSQNALAGDEQYF. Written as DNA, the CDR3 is TGTGCCAGCAGCCAAAATGCACTAGCGGGGGACGAGCAGTACTTC.

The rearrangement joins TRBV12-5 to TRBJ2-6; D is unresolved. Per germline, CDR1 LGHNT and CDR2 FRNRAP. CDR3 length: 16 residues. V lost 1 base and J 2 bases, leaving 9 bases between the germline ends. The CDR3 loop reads CASGLGSVPGANVLTF. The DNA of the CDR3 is TGTGCTAGTGGTTTGGGGTCTGTCCCTGGGGCCAACGTCCTGACTTTC.

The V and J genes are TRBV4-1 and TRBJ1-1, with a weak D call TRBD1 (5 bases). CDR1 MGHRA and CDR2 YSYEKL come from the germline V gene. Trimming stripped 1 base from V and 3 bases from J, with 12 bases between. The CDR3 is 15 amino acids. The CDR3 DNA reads TGCGCCAGCAGCCAAGGGTCCTGGGGACACACTGAAGCTTTCTTT. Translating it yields CASSQGSWGHTEAFF.

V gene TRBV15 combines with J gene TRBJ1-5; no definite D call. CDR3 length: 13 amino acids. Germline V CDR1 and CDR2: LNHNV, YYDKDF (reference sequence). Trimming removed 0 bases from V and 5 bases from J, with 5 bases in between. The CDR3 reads CATSREGHQPQHF. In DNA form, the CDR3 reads TGTGCCACCAGCAGAGAAGGGCATCAGCCCCAGCATTTT.

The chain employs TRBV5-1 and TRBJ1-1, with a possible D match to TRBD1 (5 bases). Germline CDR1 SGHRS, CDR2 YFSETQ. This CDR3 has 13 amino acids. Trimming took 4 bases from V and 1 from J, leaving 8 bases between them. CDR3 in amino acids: CASSPRGNTEAFF. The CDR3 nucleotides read TGCGCCAGCAGCCCGAGGGGGAACACTGAAGCTTTCTTT.

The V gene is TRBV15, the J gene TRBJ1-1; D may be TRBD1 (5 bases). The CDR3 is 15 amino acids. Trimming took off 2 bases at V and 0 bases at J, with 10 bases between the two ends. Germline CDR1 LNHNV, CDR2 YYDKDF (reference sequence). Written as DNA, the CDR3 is TGTGCCACCAGCAGAACGGAGGGGCTGAACACTGAAGCTTTCTTT. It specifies CATSRTEGLNTEAFF.

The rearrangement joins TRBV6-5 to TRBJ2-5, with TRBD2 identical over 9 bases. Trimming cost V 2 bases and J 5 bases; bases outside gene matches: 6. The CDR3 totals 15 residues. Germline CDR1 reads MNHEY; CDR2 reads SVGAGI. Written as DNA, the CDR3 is TGTGCCAGCAGTTACGGCGGGGGGGCCTGGGAGACCCAGTACTTC. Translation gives CASSYGGGAWETQYF.

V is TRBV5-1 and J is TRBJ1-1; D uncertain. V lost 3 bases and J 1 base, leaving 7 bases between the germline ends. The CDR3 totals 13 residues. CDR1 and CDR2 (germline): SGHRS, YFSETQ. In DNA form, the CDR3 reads TGCGCCAGCAGCTCGAGCCCGAACACTGAAGCTTTCTTT. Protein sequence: CASSSSPNTEAFF.

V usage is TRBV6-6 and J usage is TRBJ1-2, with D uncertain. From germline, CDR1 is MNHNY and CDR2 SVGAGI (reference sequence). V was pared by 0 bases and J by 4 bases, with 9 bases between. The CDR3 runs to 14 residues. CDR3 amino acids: CASSYSRGFYGYTF. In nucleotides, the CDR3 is TGTGCCAGCAGTTACTCGAGAGGGTTCTATGGCTACACCTTC.

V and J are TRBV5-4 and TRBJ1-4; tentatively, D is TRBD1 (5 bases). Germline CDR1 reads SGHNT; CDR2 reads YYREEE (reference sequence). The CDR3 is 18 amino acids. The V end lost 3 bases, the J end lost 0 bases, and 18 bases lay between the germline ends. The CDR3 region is CASSSLSGRIATNEKLFF. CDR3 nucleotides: TGTGCCAGCAGCTCGTTATCGGGACGGATTGCAACTAATGAAAAACTGTTTTTT.

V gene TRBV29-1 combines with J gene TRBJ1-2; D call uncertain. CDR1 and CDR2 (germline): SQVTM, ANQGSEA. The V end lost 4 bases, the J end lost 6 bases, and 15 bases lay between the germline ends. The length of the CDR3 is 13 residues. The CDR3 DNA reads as TGCAGCGTTGTTATTTCGGGTTTCGATGGCTACACCTTC. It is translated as CSVVISGFDGYTF.

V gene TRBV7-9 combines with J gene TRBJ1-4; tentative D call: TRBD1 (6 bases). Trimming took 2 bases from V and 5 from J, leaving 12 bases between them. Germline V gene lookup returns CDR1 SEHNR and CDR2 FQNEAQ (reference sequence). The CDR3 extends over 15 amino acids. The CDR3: CASSLLQGQNEKLFF. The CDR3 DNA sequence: TGTGCCAGCAGCTTATTACAGGGCCAAAATGAAAAACTGTTTTTT.